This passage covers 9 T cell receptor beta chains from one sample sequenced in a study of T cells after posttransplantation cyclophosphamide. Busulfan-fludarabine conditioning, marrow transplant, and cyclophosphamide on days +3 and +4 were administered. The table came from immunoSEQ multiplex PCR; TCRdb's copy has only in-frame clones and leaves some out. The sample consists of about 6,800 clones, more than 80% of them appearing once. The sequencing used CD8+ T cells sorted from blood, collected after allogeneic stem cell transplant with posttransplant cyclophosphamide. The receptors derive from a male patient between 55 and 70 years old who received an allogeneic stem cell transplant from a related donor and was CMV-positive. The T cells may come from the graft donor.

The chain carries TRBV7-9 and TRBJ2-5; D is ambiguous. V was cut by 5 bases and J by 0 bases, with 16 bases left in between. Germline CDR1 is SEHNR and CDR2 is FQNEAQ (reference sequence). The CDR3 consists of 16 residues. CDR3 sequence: CASSIRVAPHQETQYF. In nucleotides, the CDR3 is TGTGCCAGCAGCATTCGGGTAGCACCCCACCAAGAGACCCAGTACTTC.

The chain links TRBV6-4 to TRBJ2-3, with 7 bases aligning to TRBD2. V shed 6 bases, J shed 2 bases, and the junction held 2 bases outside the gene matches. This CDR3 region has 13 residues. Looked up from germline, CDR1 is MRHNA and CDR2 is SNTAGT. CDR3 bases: TGTGCCAGCAGCGAGCGGGACACAGATACGCAGTATTTT. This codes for CASSERDTDTQYF.

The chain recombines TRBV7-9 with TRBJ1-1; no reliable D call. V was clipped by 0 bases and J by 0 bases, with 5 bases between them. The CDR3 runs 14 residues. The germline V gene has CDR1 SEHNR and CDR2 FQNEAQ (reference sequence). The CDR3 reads CASSLAALNTEAFF. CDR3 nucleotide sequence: TGTGCCAGCAGCTTAGCAGCCTTGAACACTGAAGCTTTCTTT.

The CDR3 nucleotides read TGTGCCAGCAGCATGGACAGGGGAGGACAAGAGACCCAGTACTTC. Amino acids: CASSMDRGGQETQYF. This rearrangement joins TRBV5-6 to TRBJ2-5; 9 positions match TRBD1. The CDR3 has 15 residues. The ends lost 4 bases at V and 2 bases at J; junction bases unmatched: 6. The germline V gene encodes CDR1 SGHDT and CDR2 YYEEEE.

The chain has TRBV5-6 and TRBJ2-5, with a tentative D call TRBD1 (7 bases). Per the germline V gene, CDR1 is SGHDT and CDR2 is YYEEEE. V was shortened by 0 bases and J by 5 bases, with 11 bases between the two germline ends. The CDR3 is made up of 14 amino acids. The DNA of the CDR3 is TGTGCCAGCAGCTTGGCGCCAGGGGGGGAGACCCAGTACTTC. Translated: CASSLAPGGETQYF.

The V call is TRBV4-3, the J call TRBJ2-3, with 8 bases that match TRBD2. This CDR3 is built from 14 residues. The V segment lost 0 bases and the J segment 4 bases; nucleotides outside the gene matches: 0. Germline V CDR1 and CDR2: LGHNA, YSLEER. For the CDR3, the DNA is TGCGCCAGCAGCCAAGACGGGGGGGCAGATACGCAGTATTTT. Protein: CASSQDGGADTQYF.

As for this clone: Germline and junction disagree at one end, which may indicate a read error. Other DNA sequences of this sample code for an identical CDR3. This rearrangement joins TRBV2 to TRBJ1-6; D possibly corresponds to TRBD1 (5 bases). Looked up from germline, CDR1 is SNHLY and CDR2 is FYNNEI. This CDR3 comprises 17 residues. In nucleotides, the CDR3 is TGTGCCAGCAGTGTAAGACAGTCGAGCTCCTATAATTCCCCCCTCCACTTT. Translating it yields CASSVRQSSSYNSPLHF.

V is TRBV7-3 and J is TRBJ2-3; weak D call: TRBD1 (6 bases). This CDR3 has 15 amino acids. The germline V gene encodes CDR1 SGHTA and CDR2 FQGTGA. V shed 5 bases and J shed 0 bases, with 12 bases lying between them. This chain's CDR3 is CASSLGDTSTDTQYF. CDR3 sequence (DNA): TGTGCCAGCAGCCTAGGGGACACGAGCACAGATACGCAGTATTTT. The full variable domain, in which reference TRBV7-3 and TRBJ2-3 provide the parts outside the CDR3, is GAGVSQTPSNKVTEKGKYVELRCDPISGHTALYWYRQSLGQGPEFLIYFQGTGAADDSGLPNDRFFAVRPEGSVSTLKIQRTERGDSAVYLCASSLGDTSTDTQYFGPGTRLTVL.

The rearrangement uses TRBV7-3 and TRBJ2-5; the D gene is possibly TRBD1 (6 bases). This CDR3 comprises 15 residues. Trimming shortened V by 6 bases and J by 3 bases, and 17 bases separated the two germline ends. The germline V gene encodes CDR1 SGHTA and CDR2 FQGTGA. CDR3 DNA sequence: TGTGCCAGCAGTACTACAGGGAATCCCGAAGAGACCCAGTACTTC. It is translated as CASSTTGNPEETQYF.